Presented here are 21 T cell receptor beta chains from one specimen sequenced in a study of T-cell reconstitution after alpha-beta-depleted transplantation in children. Construction of the TCRbeta library involved unique molecular identifiers. TCRdb called the PCR reads again in MiXCR, with one record for every CDR3 protein. The data contain around 450,000 distinct CDR3 sequences, around 16% of them singletons. The sequenced sample was PBMCs, mostly from graft donor cells, obtained 360 days after TCRalphabeta/CD19-depleted stem cell transplant. Receptor source: a boy younger than two who had a stem cell transplant for Wiskott-Aldrich syndrome, so the T cells may come from the graft donor.

The rearrangement joins TRBV12-3 or TRBV12-4 to TRBJ2-7; TRBD2 agrees at 12 bases. V shed 3 bases, J shed 7 bases, and the junction held 10 bases outside the gene matches. This CDR3 comprises 16 residues. CDR3 DNA: TGTGCCAGCAGTTTCCTTCGACTAGCGGGGGTTGGGGAGCAGTACTTC. Its translation: CASSFLRLAGVGEQYF.

This clonotype was found many times. The rearrangement uses TRBV5-1 and TRBJ2-3; D call uncertain. Germline assignment: CDR1 SGHRS and CDR2 YFSETQ. V was trimmed by 0 bases and J by 3 bases, leaving 5 bases between them. The CDR3 is 13 amino acids. The CDR3: CASSLGRTDTQYF. The CDR3 coding sequence is TGCGCCAGCAGCTTGGGACGGACAGATACGCAGTATTTT.

The chain has TRBV15 and TRBJ1-2; D gene ambiguous. Trimming cost V 0 bases and J 4 bases, with 6 bases left between them. Germline V gene lookup returns CDR1 LNHNV and CDR2 YYDKDF (reference sequence). The CDR3 runs 13 residues. The CDR3 nucleotides are TGTGCCACCAGCAGAGATCGCAGCTATGGCTACACCTTC. Protein sequence: CATSRDRSYGYTF. Filled out from reference TRBV15 and TRBJ1-2, the complete variable domain reads DAMVIQNPRYQVTQFGKPVTLSCSQTLNHNVMYWYQQKSSQAPKLLFHYYDKDFNNEADTPDNFQSRRPNTSFCFLDIRSPGLGDTAMYLCATSRDRSYGYTFGSGTRLTVV.

This clonotype was counted between two and nine times. CDR3: CASSRLTGTNTGELFF. The CDR3, as DNA: TGTGCCAGCAGCAGATTGACAGGGACGAACACCGGGGAGCTGTTTTTT. The genes are TRBV5-4 and TRBJ2-2; 7 nucleotides align to TRBD1. CDR1 and CDR2 from the germline V gene are SGHNT and YYREEE (reference sequence). The CDR3 covers 16 residues. V shed 4 bases and J 0 bases; nucleotides not matched to a gene: 6.

DNA for the CDR3: TGTGCCAGCAGCTCAAGAGCCCTCTTCGAGCAGTACTTC. Translation: CASSSRALFEQYF. The rearrangement uses TRBV7-8 and TRBJ2-7; D unclear. CDR3 length: 13 amino acids. Germline values: CDR1 SGHVS, CDR2 FQNEAQ. Between the trimmed V and J ends, which lost 4 bases and 6 bases, there was a span of 13 bases.

This clonotype was recorded a few times. The V call is TRBV28, the J call TRBJ2-5; D is uncertain. The CDR3 has 14 amino acids. Trimming shortened V by 3 bases and J by 5 bases, and 13 bases separated the two germline ends. The germline gives CDR1 MDHEN, CDR2 SYDVKM. This CDR3 is CASSFRRVRETQYF. The CDR3 DNA sequence: TGTGCCAGCAGTTTTCGAAGGGTTCGGGAGACCCAGTACTTC. Based on the CDR3 plus reference TRBV28 and TRBJ2-5, the full variable domain is DVKVTQSSRYLVKRTGEKVFLECVQDMDHENMFWYRQDPGLGLRLIYFSYDVKMKEKGDIPEGYSVSREKKERFSLILESASTNQTSMYLCASSFRRVRETQYFGPGTRLLVL.

This chain joins TRBV20-1 and TRBJ2-3; a weak D match, TRBD1 (5 bases). The CDR3 runs 15 residues. Germline lookup yields CDR1 DFQATT and CDR2 SNEGSKA (reference sequence). V gave up 5 bases and J gave up 3 bases, with 18 bases separating them. CDR3 sequence (DNA): TGCAGTGCTCAGGTTGGCAGGGCTGGTACAGATACGCAGTATTTT. It codes for CSAQVGRAGTDTQYF.

This chain links TRBV27 with TRBJ1-1, with D possibly matching TRBD1 (5 bases). The germline V and J ends were trimmed by 2 bases and 8 bases, with 12 bases remaining between them. This CDR3 is 13 amino acids long. Germline lookup yields CDR1 MNHEY and CDR2 SMNVEV (reference sequence). CDR3 coding DNA: TGTGCCAGCAGTTTAGGAGTAGGGGCCGAAGCTTTCTTT. Its protein product is CASSLGVGAEAFF.

The V and J genes are TRBV27 and TRBJ2-1; D unresolved. This CDR3 has 14 residues. V lost 6 bases and J lost 0, with 9 bases in between. Looked up from germline, CDR1 is MNHEY and CDR2 is SMNVEV (reference sequence). CDR3: CASRTESSYNEQFF. Here the CDR3 DNA reads TGTGCCAGCAGGACTGAGAGCTCCTACAATGAGCAGTTCTTC.

The CDR3 DNA reads as TGCGCCAGCAGCCGCGGGGGGCCGAGAGAAGCTTTCTTT. Amino acids: CASSRGGPREAFF. The rearrangement links TRBV5-1 to TRBJ1-1; D may be TRBD1 (6 bases). The CDR3 is 13 residues long. Germline values: CDR1 SGHRS, CDR2 YFSETQ. V gave up 4 bases and J gave up 8 bases, with 15 bases separating them.

With regard to this clonotype: At one boundary the junction diverges from the germline segment, which might be a read error. The chain carries TRBV5-1 and TRBJ2-5; either TRBD1 or TRBD2 may fit D (6 bases each). The CDR3 spans 12 residues. CDR1 and CDR2 from the germline V gene are SGHRS and YFSETQ. The CDR3 nucleotides are TGCGCCAGCAGCTTGGTGGGGGGCCGGAGGGACTTC. Translation gives CASSLVGGRRDF.

This clonotype appeared a few times. The chain has TRBV5-1 and TRBJ2-5; D is unresolved. CDR1 and CDR2 from the germline V gene are SGHRS and YFSETQ. V lost 0 bases and J lost 5, with 14 bases in between. The CDR3 extends over 15 amino acids. CDR3 coding DNA: TGCGCCAGCAGCTTGGAAGGGAATGTACTCGAGACCCAGTACTTC. This sequence encodes CASSLEGNVLETQYF. The variable domain in full, completed from reference TRBV5-1 and TRBJ2-5, reads KAGVTQTPRYLIKTRGQQVTLSCSPISGHRSVSWYQQTPGQGLQFLFEYFSETQRNKGNFPGRFSGRQFSNSRSEMNVSTLELGDSALYLCASSLEGNVLETQYFGPGTRLLVL.

This clonotype was seen a handful of times. The chain carries TRBV29-1 and TRBJ2-5; D might be TRBD2 (6 bases). CDR3 length equals 13 residues. The germline gives CDR1 SQVTM, CDR2 ANQGSEA. V lost 4 bases and J 0 bases, leaving 9 bases between the germline ends. CDR3 in amino acids: CSVVRENQETQYF. The CDR3 nucleotides are TGCAGCGTTGTTCGGGAGAACCAAGAGACCCAGTACTTC.

The chain combines TRBV28 with TRBJ1-5; 12 bases fit TRBD1. This CDR3 is built from 16 residues. CDR1 MDHEN and CDR2 SYDVKM come from the germline V gene. The ends lost 7 bases at V and 4 bases at J; junction bases unmatched: 8. The CDR3 DNA reads as TGTGCCAGCAAGGAAACGGGACAGGGGGCGAATCAGCCCCAGCATTTT. It yields the protein CASKETGQGANQPQHF.

The V and J genes are TRBV4-1 and TRBJ2-7, with 7 bases fitting TRBD1. The V gene's germline CDR1 is MGHRA and CDR2 YSYEKL. This CDR3 spans 17 amino acids. Trimming cost V 6 bases and J 2 bases; bases outside gene matches: 16. DNA of the CDR3: TGCGCCAGCAGTAAGAACCCGTTTGGGACAGCCACCTACGAGCAGTACTTC. Amino acid sequence: CASSKNPFGTATYEQYF.

This CDR3 is CASTRLAGDSDTQYF. The DNA for the CDR3 is TGTGCCAGCACCCGACTAGCGGGAGACTCAGATACGCAGTATTTT. The V gene is TRBV25-1, the J gene TRBJ2-3; 12 positions match TRBD2. The germline CDR1 and CDR2 sequences are MGHDK and SYGVNS. CDR3 length: 15 amino acids. Trimming took 7 bases from V and 4 from J; bases not matched to a gene: 6.

This clonotype turned up a few times. The chain has TRBV12-3 or TRBV12-4 and TRBJ2-5; a weak D match, TRBD2 (8 bases). V lost 4 bases and J 5 bases, leaving 14 bases between the germline ends. CDR3 length: 14 residues. The CDR3 DNA is TGTGCCAGCAGTTACAGGGGCGGGAGGGAGACCCAGTACTTC. Translated, it gives CASSYRGGRETQYF.

This clonotype was seen only a few times. The chain combines TRBV5-6 with TRBJ2-7, with TRBD2 matching 11 bases. The CDR3 contains 17 residues. V lost 2 bases, J lost 3 bases, and 10 bases stayed unmatched. CDR1 and CDR2 (germline): SGHDT, YYEEEE. CDR3 amino acids: CASSFRGTSGTRYEQYF. CDR3 coding DNA: TGTGCCAGCAGCTTCAGGGGGACTAGCGGTACCCGCTACGAGCAGTACTTC.

V is TRBV10-2 and J is TRBJ2-6; 7 bases align to TRBD1. Per germline, CDR1 WSHSY and CDR2 SAAADI. The CDR3 spans 14 residues. Germline trimming cut 9 bases from V and 4 bases from J; bases unmatched to any gene: 6. The CDR3 region is CASGTVYGANVLTF. The CDR3 DNA reads TGCGCCAGTGGGACAGTGTACGGGGCCAACGTCCTGACTTTC.

This sequence joins TRBV4-1 and TRBJ2-7; 14 bases are shared with TRBD2. Trimming took 4 bases from V and 3 from J; bases not matched to a gene: 11. Per germline, CDR1 MGHRA and CDR2 YSYEKL. The CDR3 runs 18 residues. The CDR3 sequence: CASSPVGLAGGEVYEQYF. The CDR3 coding sequence is TGCGCCAGCAGCCCGGTAGGACTAGCGGGGGGCGAAGTCTACGAGCAGTACTTC.

This clonotype was seen more than once but under ten times. The genes are TRBV10-3 and TRBJ1-5; TRBD1 might be the D (5 bases). Germline V gene data show CDR1 as ENHRY and CDR2 as SYGVKD. The CDR3 loop spans 15 amino acids. V dropped 2 bases and J dropped 2 bases, with 10 bases sitting between them. The CDR3 here is CAISERGLGNQPQHF. In nucleotides, the CDR3 is TGTGCCATCAGTGAGCGGGGGTTGGGCAATCAGCCCCAGCATTTT.